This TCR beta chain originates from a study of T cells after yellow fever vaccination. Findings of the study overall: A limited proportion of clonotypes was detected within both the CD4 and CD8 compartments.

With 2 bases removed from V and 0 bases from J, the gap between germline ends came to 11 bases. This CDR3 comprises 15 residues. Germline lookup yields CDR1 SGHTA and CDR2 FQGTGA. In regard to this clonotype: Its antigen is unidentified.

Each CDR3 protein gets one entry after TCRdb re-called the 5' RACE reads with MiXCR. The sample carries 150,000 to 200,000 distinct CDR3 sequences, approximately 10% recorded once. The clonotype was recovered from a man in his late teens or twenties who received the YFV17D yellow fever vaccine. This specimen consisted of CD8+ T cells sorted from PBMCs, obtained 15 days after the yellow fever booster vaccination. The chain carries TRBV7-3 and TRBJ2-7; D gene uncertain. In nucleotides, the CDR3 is TGTGCCAGCAGCTTATACCACGGGCTCTCCTACGAGCAGTACTTC. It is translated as CASSLYHGLSYEQYF.